The clone carrying this TCR beta chain has only a few counts. Its specificity is unknown. This sample was taken from a study of cytomegalovirus exposure and HLA in healthy donors. In germline, CDR1 is KGHSH, CDR2 LQKENI. V was pared by 3 bases and J by 7 bases, with 11 bases of the junction left unmatched. There are 16 residues in the CDR3. Findings of the study overall: Later on, an analysis tied around 17,000 TCR beta sequences to HLA alleles at 0.05 false discovery rate. The likely origin of a cluster of highly shared sequence variants was a sequencing artifact. Researchers reported from a later analysis that most CMV-associated TCR beta chains appeared HLA-restricted.

It was with 60 Vbeta and 13 Jbeta primers that the PCR ran. The data were produced by immunoSEQ multiplex PCR, yet TCRdb's version contains in-frame clones alone and is incomplete. Of 40,000 or so clones listed, approximately 80% are singletons. The origin of this receptor is a man aged 30 to 39 in good health and CMV-seronegative. The chain has TRBV18 and TRBJ2-1; TRBD2 agrees at 8 bases. The sequenced sample consisted of PBMCs. The CDR3 is CASSPKREYARNEQFF. CDR3 nucleotides: TGTGCCAGCTCACCTAAGCGGGAGTACGCGAGAAATGAGCAGTTCTTC.